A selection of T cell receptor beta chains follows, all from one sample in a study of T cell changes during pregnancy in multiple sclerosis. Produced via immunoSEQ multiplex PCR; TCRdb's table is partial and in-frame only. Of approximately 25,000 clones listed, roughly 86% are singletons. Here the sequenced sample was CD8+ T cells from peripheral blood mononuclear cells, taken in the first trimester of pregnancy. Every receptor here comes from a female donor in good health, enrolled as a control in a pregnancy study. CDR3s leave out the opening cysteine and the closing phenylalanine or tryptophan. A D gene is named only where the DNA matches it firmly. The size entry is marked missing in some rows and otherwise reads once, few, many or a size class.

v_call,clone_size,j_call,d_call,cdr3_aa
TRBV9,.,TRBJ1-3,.,ASSLTPRGENTIY
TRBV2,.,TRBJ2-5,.,ASSERRAAQETQY
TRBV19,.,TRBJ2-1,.,ASSIGPLEHNEQF
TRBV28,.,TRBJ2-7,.,ASSFPPSGEQY
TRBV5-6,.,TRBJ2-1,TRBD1,ASPRRQGNEQF
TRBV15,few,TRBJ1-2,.,ATSAEWNYGYT
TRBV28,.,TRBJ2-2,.,ASRTGVNTGELF
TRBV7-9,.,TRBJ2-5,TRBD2,ASRLLAGRHGGQETQY
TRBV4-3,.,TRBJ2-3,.,ASSQDSSGRDTQY
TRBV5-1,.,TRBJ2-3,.,ASSFRGHARTDTQY
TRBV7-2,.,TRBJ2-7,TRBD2,ASSLDPAGGSYEQY
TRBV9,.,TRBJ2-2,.,ASSVEGRNTGELF
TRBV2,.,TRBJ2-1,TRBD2,ASLELAAYNEQF
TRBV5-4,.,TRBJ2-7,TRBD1,ASSSVGQAPYEQY
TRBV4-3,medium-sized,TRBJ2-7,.,ASSQVGDMSYEQY
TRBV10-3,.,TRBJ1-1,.,AISVVLAGYKAF
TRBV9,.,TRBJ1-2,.,ASLGDNYGYT
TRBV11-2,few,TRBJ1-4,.,ASSFRASGFNEKLF